This entry describes one TCR beta chain. This specimen belongs to a study of blood T cells in healthy people across ages. Trimming left V 6 bases short and J 0 bases short, with 17 bases between. CDR3 length: 16 amino acids. Germline V gene sequence: CDR1 SGHTA, CDR2 FQGNSA. A sample-barcoded 5' primer and a J-beta primer mix were used in a second PCR of about 7 to 12 cycles. TCRdb recomputed calls from the 5' RACE reads with MiXCR, one row per CDR3 protein. The data contain about 1.8 million distinct CDR3 sequences, around 48% of them singletons. The receptor comes from a woman between 35 and 50 years old in good health. This chain links TRBV7-2 with TRBJ1-2; TRBD1 is a possible D gene (5 bases). The sample was blood. CDR3 in DNA: TGTGCCAGCAGTTTTATGGGGGGTCGAGCTAACTATGGCTACACCTTC. It codes for CASSFMGGRANYGYTF.